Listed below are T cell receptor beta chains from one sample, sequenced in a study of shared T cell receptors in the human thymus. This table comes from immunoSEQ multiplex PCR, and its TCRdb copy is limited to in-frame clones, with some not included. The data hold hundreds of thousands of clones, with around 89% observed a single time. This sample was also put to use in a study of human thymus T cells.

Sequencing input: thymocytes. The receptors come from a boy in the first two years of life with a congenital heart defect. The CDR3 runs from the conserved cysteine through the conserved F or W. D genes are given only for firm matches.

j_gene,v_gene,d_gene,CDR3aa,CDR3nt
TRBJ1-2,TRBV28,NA,CASRQQDYGYTF,TGTGCCAGCAGGCAACAGGACTATGGCTACACCTTC
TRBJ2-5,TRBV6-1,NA,CASRSVLTVLETQYF,TGTGCCAGCAGGAGCGTTTTGACCGTCTTGGAGACCCAGTACTTC
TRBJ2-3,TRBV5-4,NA,CASREDSDIRTDTQYF,TGTGCCAGCAGAGAGGACAGCGACATTCGCACAGATACGCAGTATTTT
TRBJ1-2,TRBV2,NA,CASSERRDANKWGYTF,TGTGCCAGCAGTGAAAGGAGGGACGCCAACAAGTGGGGCTACACCTTC
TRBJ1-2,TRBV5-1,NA,CASSWNRDNNYGYTF,TGCGCCAGCAGCTGGAACCGGGACAACAACTATGGCTACACCTTC
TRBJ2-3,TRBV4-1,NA,CASSQDSGSDTQYF,TGCGCCAGCAGCCAAGATTCAGGATCAGATACGCAGTATTTT
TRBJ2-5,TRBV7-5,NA,CARSRTTWSAGSNETQYF,TGTGCCAGAAGCCGTACGACGTGGTCGGCGGGATCAAATGAGACCCAGTACTTC
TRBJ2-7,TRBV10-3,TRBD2,CAISEAGNSYEQYF,TGTGCCATCAGTGAAGCGGGGAACTCCTACGAGCAGTACTTC
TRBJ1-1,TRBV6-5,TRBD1,CASSYEGTGEAFF,TGTGCCAGCAGTTACGAGGGGACAGGGGAAGCTTTCTTT
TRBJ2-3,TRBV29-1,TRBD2,CSVEDSASGSTDTQYF,TGCAGCGTTGAAGATTCGGCTAGCGGGAGCACAGATACGCAGTATTTT